The clone carrying this T cell receptor (beta chain) came up once. Antigen unknown. The method was immunoSEQ multiplex PCR; TCRdb's version includes in-frame clones alone and lacks a portion of them. The sample carries about 23,000 clones, 71% recorded once. The data stem from a study of radiotherapy plus CTLA-4 blockade in lung cancer. Across the whole study: Objective responses were seen in around 19% of patients, disease control in about 33%.

The germline CDR1 and CDR2 sequences are PRHDT and FYEKMQ (reference sequence). The CDR3 length is 13 residues. Between the trimmed V and J ends, which lost 3 bases and 2 bases, there was a span of 8 bases. Study-level results: In blood, after radiotherapy plus ipilimumab, tumor-derived TCR clones expanded.

The V gene is TRBV13, the J gene TRBJ2-7, with D possibly being TRBD1 (5 bases). The origin of this receptor is a human donor with non-small cell lung cancer whose response to radiotherapy plus ipilimumab could not be evaluated. This specimen was peripheral blood, taken from a patient treated with radiotherapy plus ipilimumab. This CDR3 is CASSFETAYEQYF. Written as DNA, the CDR3 is TGTGCCAGCAGCTTTGAGACAGCCTACGAGCAGTACTTC. Looking up the rest from reference TRBV13 and TRBJ2-7 gives the full variable domain: AAGVIQSPRHLIKEKRETATLKCYPIPRHDTVYWYQQGPGQDPQFLISFYEKMQSDKGSIPDRFSAQQFSDYHSELNMSSLELGDSALYFCASSFETAYEQYFGPGTRLTVT.